The 21 T cell receptor beta chains below were found in one sample sequenced in a study of regulatory T cells in long-lasting Graves disease. Time point described: persistent/refractory GD, antithyroid drugs over 5 years with positive TRAb. With RNA extracted from PBMCs as input, the TCR library was made. Construction of the TCR beta libraries employed iRepertoire HTBI primers in conjunction with Arm-PCR of CDR3 regions. TCRdb fed the multiplex PCR reads into MiXCR, producing one record per CDR3 protein. The data show around 430,000 distinct CDR3 sequences, with less than 25% seen just once and over 10% held by the top ten. The sequencing used peripheral blood mononuclear cells (PBMCs), collected when the disease was refractory, from a patient treated with antithyroid drugs. The source is a female donor with Graves disease.

This clonotype was detected many times. The genes are TRBV28 and TRBJ2-7; D is undetermined. The CDR3 runs 13 residues. V lost 6 bases to trimming and J lost 6 bases, with 15 bases between them. Germline CDR1 reads MDHEN; CDR2 reads SYDVKM. The CDR3 bases are TGTGCCAGCAGCCCGCATTCCCTGTTCGAGCAGTACTTC. The encoded protein is CASSPHSLFEQYF.

The chain has TRBV19 and TRBJ1-5; possible D gene TRBD1, 6 bases. V was pared by 5 bases and J by 5 bases, with 13 bases between. The CDR3 has 14 amino acids. The germline V gene encodes CDR1 LNHDA and CDR2 SQIVND (reference sequence). CDR3 amino acids: CASSAQGWDQPQHF. The CDR3 bases are TGTGCCAGTAGTGCACAGGGCTGGGATCAGCCCCAGCATTTT.

This clonotype was seen many times. The chain recombines TRBV6-1 with TRBJ2-1; 8 bases line up with TRBD1. V shed 6 bases, J shed 4 bases, and the junction held 11 bases outside the gene matches. Germline CDR1 reads MNHNS; CDR2 reads SASEGT. The CDR3 has 16 amino acids. The CDR3 loop is CASRESGTGFYNEQFF. The CDR3 DNA is TGTGCCAGCAGGGAATCCGGGACAGGCTTTTACAATGAGCAGTTCTTC.

Note on this clonotype: This may arise from a read error, as a much more abundant clone is one base away. In this CDR3 the conserved last residue, phenylalanine or tryptophan, is missing, so a read error is likely. The chain joins TRBV6-1 to TRBJ1-1; no reliable D call. The V and J ends lost 5 bases and 1 base respectively, with 8 bases between them. CDR3 length: 13 residues. Germline CDR1 MNHNS, CDR2 SASEGT. CDR3 sequence reads: CASSRRENTEAFS. CDR3 coding DNA: TGTGCCAGCAGTAGACGCGAGAACACTGAAGCTTTCTCT.

This clonotype showed up many times. This chain joins TRBV6-5 and TRBJ1-2; tentative D call: TRBD1 (6 bases). The V gene's germline CDR1 is MNHEY and CDR2 SVGAGI. The CDR3 contains 15 residues. V lost 1 base and J lost 0, with 9 bases in between. The CDR3 spells CASSYYGQTNYGYTF. The CDR3 region has the DNA TGTGCCAGCAGTTACTATGGACAGACTAACTATGGCTACACCTTC.

This clonotype was found many times. V usage is TRBV10-3 and J usage is TRBJ1-6; 11 nucleotides agree with TRBD1. There are 16 residues in the CDR3. V trimming: 3 bases; J trimming: 8 bases; junction bases outside the gene matches: 6. The germline V gene has CDR1 ENHRY and CDR2 SYGVKD. In nucleotides, the CDR3 is TGTGCCATCAGTGATCGGACAGGGGGCTCCGATTCACCCCTCCACTTT. The encoded protein is CAISDRTGGSDSPLHF.

The table lists this clonotype with a few counts. The chain uses TRBV7-2 and TRBJ2-1; no clear D. Germline V gene lookup returns CDR1 SGHTA and CDR2 FQGNSA. The CDR3 extends over 13 amino acids. Between the trimmed V and J ends, which lost 4 bases and 7 bases, there was a span of 11 bases. CDR3 loop: CASSYYTTNEQFF. The CDR3, as DNA: TGTGCCAGCAGCTATTACACGACGAATGAGCAGTTCTTC.

V and J are TRBV6-5 and TRBJ1-5; D possibly corresponds to TRBD1 (6 bases). V was trimmed by 2 bases and J by 6 bases, leaving 14 bases between them. The CDR3 spans 15 residues. Germline CDR1 and CDR2: MNHEY and SVGAGI. The DNA of the CDR3 is TGTGCCAGCAGTTACGAGGGGGGAGCTTTTCAGCCCCAGCATTTT. Its translation: CASSYEGGAFQPQHF.

The gene calls are TRBV30 and TRBJ1-3, with D unclear. Germline V gene data show CDR1 as GTSNPN and CDR2 as SVGIG (reference sequence). V was cut by 2 bases and J by 4 bases, with 9 bases left in between. CDR3 length: 13 amino acids. The CDR3 DNA is TGTGCCTGGAGTAGAAATCTGGGAAACACCATATATTTT. It encodes CAWSRNLGNTIYF.

There are many counts of this clonotype. The gene calls are TRBV12-3 or TRBV12-4 and TRBJ2-5; 8 bases align to TRBD1. This CDR3 spans 15 amino acids. Trimming removed 8 bases from V and 2 bases from J; junction bases left unmatched: 10. The CDR3 loop is CASSPGTGYQETQYF. CDR3 sequence (DNA): TGTGCCAGCTCTCCCGGGACAGGATATCAAGAGACCCAGTACTTC.

The genes are TRBV7-9 and TRBJ1-6; D unclear. V gave up 2 bases and J gave up 5 bases, with 13 bases separating them. Germline V gene lookup returns CDR1 SEHNR and CDR2 FQNEAQ (reference sequence). The CDR3 runs to 16 residues. CDR3 sequence reads: CASSLNLVGHNSPLHF. The CDR3 coding sequence is TGTGCCAGCAGCTTAAACTTAGTGGGCCATAATTCACCCCTCCACTTT.

This clonotype was detected many times. Being one base from a much bigger clone, this may be a read error. This chain joins TRBV11-2 and TRBJ1-1, with D unresolved. Looked up from germline, CDR1 is SGHAT and CDR2 is FQNNGV. Trimming took off 4 bases at V and 4 bases at J, with 4 bases between the two ends. CDR3 size: 11 residues. The CDR3: CASSWSTEAFF. Written as DNA, the CDR3 is TGTGCCAGCAGCTGGAGCACTGAAGCTTTCTTT.

The chain recombines TRBV19 with TRBJ1-6; D remains ambiguous. Germline V gene data show CDR1 as LNHDA and CDR2 as SQIVND (reference sequence). The ends were cut back, 5 bases at V and 7 bases at J, with 12 bases in the middle. The CDR3 is made up of 14 amino acids. The CDR3 DNA is TGTGCCAGTAGTGATCCTACCCCCAATTCACCCCTCCACTTT. As protein: CASSDPTPNSPLHF.

This clonotype was counted many times. The chain carries TRBV7-2 and TRBJ1-1; TRBD1 might be the D (6 bases). Per the germline V gene, CDR1 is SGHTA and CDR2 is FQGNSA. V was cut by 2 bases and J by 0 bases, with 13 bases left in between. This CDR3 spans 16 amino acids. The CDR3 region is CASSLSGTSLNTEAFF. DNA for the CDR3: TGTGCCAGCAGCTTATCGGGGACATCGCTGAACACTGAAGCTTTCTTT.

On this clonotype: At one end, the junction sequence differs from germline, possibly due to a read error. The CDR3 sequence is CGSSLERASSYEQYF. The DNA of the CDR3 is TGTGGCAGCAGCTTGGAGCGCGCAAGCTCCTACGAGCAGTACTTC. The chain carries TRBV7-2 and TRBJ2-7, with D uncertain. This CDR3 is built from 15 residues. The germline CDR1 and CDR2 sequences are SGHTA and FQGNSA.

This clonotype was observed a few times. The chain joins TRBV19 to TRBJ1-2; D is unclear. The CDR3 spans 13 residues. Trimming shortened V by 7 bases and J by 8 bases, and 17 bases separated the two germline ends. CDR1 LNHDA and CDR2 SQIVND come from the germline V gene (reference sequence). The CDR3 nucleotides are TGTGCCAGTAACCGATTTGGGGTTATCGGCTACACCTTC. This gives the protein CASNRFGVIGYTF.

The J gene is TRBJ2-6, the V gene TRBV7-9; TRBD1 matches 7 bases. The CDR3 contains 18 residues. Unmatched junction bases numbered 8, after V lost 3 bases and J lost 0 bases. Germline assignment: CDR1 SEHNR and CDR2 FQNEAQ (reference sequence). The CDR3 bases are TGTGCCAGCAGCTTCTCCGGGACAGCGATCTCTGGGGCCAACGTCCTGACTTTC. The encoded protein is CASSFSGTAISGANVLTF.

The rearrangement joins TRBV27 to TRBJ1-2, with 8 bases identical to TRBD1. J lost 1 base, V lost 5 bases, and 9 bases had no gene match. In germline, CDR1 is MNHEY, CDR2 SMNVEV (reference sequence). CDR3 size: 16 residues. This CDR3 reads CASSRIGQGINYGYTF. In DNA form, the CDR3 reads TGTGCCAGCAGTAGAATAGGACAGGGAATTAACTATGGCTACACCTTC.

The gene calls are TRBV7-2 and TRBJ1-1; D is uncertain. Germline V gene lookup returns CDR1 SGHTA and CDR2 FQGNSA. Trimming left V 5 bases short and J 2 bases short, with 15 bases between. The CDR3 has 15 amino acids. CDR3 bases: TGTGCCAGCAGCCACCTAGGATATACTAACACTGAAGCTTTCTTT. Its translation is CASSHLGYTNTEAFF. Full variable domain (rest looked up from reference TRBV7-2 and TRBJ1-1): GAGVSQSPSNKVTEKGKDVELRCDPISGHTALYWYRQSLGQGLEFLIYFQGNSAPDKSGLPSDRFSAERTGGSVSTLTIQRTQQEDSAVYLCASSHLGYTNTEAFFGQGTRLTVV.

As concerns this clonotype: Germline and junction disagree at one end, which may indicate a read error. The chain has TRBV11-1 and TRBJ1-2; possible D gene TRBD1, 5 bases. The CDR3 has 15 amino acids. From germline, CDR1 is SGHAT and CDR2 FQDESV (reference sequence). In nucleotides, the CDR3 is TGCGCCAGCAGCCAAGTCAAAGAGACAGCGAATGGCTACACCTTC. This gives the protein CASSQVKETANGYTF.

This clonotype was seen repeatedly, ten times or more. The chain is built from TRBV7-2 and TRBJ1-1; D gene unclear. The CDR3 totals 14 residues. Deletions cut 0 bases from V and 1 base from J, with 6 bases between. Germline V gene lookup returns CDR1 SGHTA and CDR2 FQGNSA. The CDR3 DNA follows: TGTGCCAGCAGCTTAGCGGAGCCGAACACTGAAGCTTTCTTT. Translated, it gives CASSLAEPNTEAFF. Using reference TRBV7-2 and TRBJ1-1 for the parts outside the CDR3, the full variable domain is GAGVSQSPSNKVTEKGKDVELRCDPISGHTALYWYRQSLGQGLEFLIYFQGNSAPDKSGLPSDRFSAERTGGSVSTLTIQRTQQEDSAVYLCASSLAEPNTEAFFGQGTRLTVV.